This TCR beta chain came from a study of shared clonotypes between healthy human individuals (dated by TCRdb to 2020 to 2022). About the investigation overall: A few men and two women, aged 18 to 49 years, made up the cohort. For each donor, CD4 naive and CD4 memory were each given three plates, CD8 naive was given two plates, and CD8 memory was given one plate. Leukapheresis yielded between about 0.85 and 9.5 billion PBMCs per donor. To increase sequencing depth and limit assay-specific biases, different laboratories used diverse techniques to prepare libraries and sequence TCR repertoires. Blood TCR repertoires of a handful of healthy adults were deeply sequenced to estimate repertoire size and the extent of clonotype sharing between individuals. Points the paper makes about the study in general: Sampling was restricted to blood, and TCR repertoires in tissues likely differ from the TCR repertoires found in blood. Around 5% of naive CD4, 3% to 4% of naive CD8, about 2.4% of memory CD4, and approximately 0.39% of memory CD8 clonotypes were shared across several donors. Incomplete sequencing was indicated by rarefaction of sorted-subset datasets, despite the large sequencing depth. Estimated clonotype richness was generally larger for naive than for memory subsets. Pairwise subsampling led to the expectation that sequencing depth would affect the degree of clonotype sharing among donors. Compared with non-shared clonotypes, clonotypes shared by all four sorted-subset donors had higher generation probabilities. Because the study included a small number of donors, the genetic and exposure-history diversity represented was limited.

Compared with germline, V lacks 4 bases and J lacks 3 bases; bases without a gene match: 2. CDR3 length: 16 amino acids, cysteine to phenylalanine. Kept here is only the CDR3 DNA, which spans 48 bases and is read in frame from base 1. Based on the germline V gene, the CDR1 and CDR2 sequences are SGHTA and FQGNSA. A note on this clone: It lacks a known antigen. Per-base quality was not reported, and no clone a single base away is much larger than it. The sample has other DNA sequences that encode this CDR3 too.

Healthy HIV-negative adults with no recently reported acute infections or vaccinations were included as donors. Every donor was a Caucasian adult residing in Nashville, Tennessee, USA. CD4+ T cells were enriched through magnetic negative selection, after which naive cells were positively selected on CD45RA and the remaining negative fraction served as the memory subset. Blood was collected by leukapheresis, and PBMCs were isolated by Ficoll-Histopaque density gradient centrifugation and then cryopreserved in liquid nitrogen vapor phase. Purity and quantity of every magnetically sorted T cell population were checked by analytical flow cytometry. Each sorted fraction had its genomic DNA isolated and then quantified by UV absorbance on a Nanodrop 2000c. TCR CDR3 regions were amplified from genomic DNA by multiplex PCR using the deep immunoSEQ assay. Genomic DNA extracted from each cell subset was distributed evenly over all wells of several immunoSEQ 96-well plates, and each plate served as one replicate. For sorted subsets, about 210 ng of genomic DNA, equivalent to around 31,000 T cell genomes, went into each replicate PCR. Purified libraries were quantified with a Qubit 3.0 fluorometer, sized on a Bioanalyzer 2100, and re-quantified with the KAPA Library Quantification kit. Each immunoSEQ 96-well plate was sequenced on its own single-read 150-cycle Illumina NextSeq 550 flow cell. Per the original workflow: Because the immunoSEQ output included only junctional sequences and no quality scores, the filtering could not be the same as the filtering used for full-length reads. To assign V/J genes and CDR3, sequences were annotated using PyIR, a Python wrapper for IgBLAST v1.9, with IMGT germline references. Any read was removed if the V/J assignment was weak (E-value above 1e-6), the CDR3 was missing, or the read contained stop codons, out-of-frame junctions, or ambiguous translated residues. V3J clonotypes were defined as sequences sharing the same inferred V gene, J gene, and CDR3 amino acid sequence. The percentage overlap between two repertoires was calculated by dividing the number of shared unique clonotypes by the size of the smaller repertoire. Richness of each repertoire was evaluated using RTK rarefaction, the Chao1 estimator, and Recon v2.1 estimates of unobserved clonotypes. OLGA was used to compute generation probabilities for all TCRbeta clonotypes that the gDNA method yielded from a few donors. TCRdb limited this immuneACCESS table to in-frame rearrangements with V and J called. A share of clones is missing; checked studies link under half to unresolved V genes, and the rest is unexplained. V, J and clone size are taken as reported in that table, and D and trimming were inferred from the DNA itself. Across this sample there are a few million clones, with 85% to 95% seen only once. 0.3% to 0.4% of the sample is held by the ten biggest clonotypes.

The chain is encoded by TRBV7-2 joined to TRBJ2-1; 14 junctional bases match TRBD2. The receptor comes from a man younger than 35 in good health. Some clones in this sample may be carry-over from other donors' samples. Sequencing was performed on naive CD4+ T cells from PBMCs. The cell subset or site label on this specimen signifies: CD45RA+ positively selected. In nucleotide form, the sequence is TGTGCCAGCAGCTCGGGACTAGCGGGAGTCTACAATGAGCAGTTCTTC. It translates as CASSSGLAGVYNEQFF.